The 5 T cell receptor beta chains below come from one sample, sequenced in a study of T cells after yellow fever vaccination. TCRdb fed the 5' RACE reads into MiXCR, producing one record per CDR3 protein. The sample records about 580,000 distinct CDR3 sequences, approximately 16% being singletons. The sample was PBMCs, taken 5 to 6 days after the first yellow fever vaccination. The receptors shown here come from a man younger than 35 who received the YFV17D yellow fever vaccine.

This chain uses TRBV7-9 with TRBJ2-3, with 12 positions matching TRBD2. Germline CDR1 is SEHNR and CDR2 is FQNEAQ (reference sequence). The CDR3 has 17 residues. Losses at the gene ends were 10 bases for V and 0 bases for J; bases not matched to a gene: 11. The CDR3 region has the DNA TGTGCCACCACCGGAACTAGCGGGGGGCGGAGCACAGATACGCAGTATTTT. Its protein product is CATTGTSGGRSTDTQYF.

This clonotype has only a few counts. Lacking the conserved final phenylalanine or tryptophan, this CDR3 likely reflects a read error. The V and J genes are TRBV6-5 and TRBJ2-2, with 7 bases matching TRBD1. The CDR3 extends over 17 amino acids. The J segment lost 3 bases and the V segment lost 1 base, leaving 8 bases of the junction unmatched. Germline V CDR1 and CDR2: MNHEY, SVGAGI. Written as DNA, the CDR3 is TGTGCCAGCAGTTACTACCCCCAGGGGGTCGACACCGGGGAGCTGTTTATT. As protein: CASSYYPQGVDTGELFI.

CDR3 in DNA: TGTGCCAGCAGTTACCCAAACCCCGGGACAAGTCAGGTCACCGGGGAGCTGTTTTTT. Its protein is CASSYPNPGTSQVTGELFF. The chain joins TRBV6-2 or TRBV6-3 to TRBJ2-2; maybe TRBD1 (6 bases). The CDR3 is 19 amino acids. V gave up 2 bases and J gave up 4 bases, with 23 bases separating them. Germline values: CDR1 MNHEY, CDR2 SVGEGT.

The chain is built from TRBV27 and TRBJ2-1, with D perhaps matching TRBD2 (6 bases). This CDR3 is 15 amino acids long. Germline V gene lookup returns CDR1 MNHEY and CDR2 SMNVEV (reference sequence). The V gene lost 1 base and the J gene lost 9 bases, with 16 bases spanning the gap. The CDR3 region is CASSLLAAVGGEQFF. The CDR3 nucleotides read TGTGCCAGCAGTTTATTAGCGGCCGTCGGGGGTGAGCAGTTCTTC.

The J gene is TRBJ1-5, the V gene TRBV5-1; tentative D call: TRBD1 (5 bases). With 2 bases removed from V and 3 bases from J, the gap between germline ends came to 9 bases. The CDR3 totals 14 residues. The germline gives CDR1 SGHRS, CDR2 YFSETQ. Written as DNA, the CDR3 is TGCGCCAGCAGCTTCGGGACTCTCAATCAGCCCCAGCATTTT. This sequence encodes CASSFGTLNQPQHF.